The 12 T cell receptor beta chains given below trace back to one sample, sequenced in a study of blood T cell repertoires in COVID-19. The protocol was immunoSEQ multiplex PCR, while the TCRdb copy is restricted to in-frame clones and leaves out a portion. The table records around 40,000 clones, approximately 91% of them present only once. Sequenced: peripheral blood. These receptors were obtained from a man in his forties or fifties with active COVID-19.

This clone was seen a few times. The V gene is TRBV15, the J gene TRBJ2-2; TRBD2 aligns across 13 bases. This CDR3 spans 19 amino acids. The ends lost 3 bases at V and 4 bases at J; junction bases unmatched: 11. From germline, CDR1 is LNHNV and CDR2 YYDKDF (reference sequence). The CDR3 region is CATSSYGLAGEGPTGELFF. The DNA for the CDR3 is TGTGCCACCAGCAGTTACGGACTAGCGGGAGAGGGGCCCACCGGGGAGCTGTTTTTT.

The DNA of the CDR3 is TGTGCCACCAGCAGAGATTTGGGACTAGCGGGAAGCTTCTCCTACGAGCAGTACTTC. This codes for CATSRDLGLAGSFSYEQYF. This chain uses TRBV15 with TRBJ2-7; TRBD2 matches at 13 bases. V lost 0 bases, J lost 0 bases, and 8 bases stayed unmatched. The CDR3 runs to 19 residues. Germline V CDR1 and CDR2: LNHNV, YYDKDF (reference sequence).

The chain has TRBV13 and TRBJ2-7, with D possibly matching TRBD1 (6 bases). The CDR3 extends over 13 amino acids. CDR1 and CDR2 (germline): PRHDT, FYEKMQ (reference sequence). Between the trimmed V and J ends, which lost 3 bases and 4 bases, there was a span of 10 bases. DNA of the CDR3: TGTGCCAGCAGCTTGTCAGGGGCGTACGAGCAGTACTTC. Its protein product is CASSLSGAYEQYF.

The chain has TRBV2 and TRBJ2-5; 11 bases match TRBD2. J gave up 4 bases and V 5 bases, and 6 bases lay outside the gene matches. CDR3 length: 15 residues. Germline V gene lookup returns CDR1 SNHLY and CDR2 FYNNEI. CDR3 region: CASSLTSGAGETQYF. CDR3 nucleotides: TGTGCCAGCAGTCTGACTAGCGGGGCGGGAGAGACCCAGTACTTC.

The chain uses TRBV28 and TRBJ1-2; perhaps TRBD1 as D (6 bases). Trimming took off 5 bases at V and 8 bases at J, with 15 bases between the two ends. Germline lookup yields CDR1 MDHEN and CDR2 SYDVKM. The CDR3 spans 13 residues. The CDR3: CASSGISTGGYTF. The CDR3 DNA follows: TGTGCCAGCAGTGGTATCTCGACAGGCGGCTACACCTTC.

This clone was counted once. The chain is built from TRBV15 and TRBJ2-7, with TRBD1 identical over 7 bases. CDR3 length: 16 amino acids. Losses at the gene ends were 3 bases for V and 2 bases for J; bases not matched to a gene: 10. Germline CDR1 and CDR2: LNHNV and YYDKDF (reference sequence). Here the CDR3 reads CATSSARGGLAYEQYF. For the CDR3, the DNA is TGTGCCACCAGCAGTGCCCGAGGGGGCCTAGCCTACGAGCAGTACTTC.

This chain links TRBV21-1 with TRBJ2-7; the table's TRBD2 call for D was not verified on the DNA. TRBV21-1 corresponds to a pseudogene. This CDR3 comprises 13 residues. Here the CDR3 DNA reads TGTGCCAGCAGCAAAGTTTGCGGCTACGAGCAGTACTTC. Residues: CASSKVCGYEQYF.

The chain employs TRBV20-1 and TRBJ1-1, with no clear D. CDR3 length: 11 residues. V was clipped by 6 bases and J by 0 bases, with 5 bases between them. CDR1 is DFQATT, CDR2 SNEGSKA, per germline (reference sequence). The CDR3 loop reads CSAPVNTEAFF. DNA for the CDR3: TGCAGTGCCCCGGTGAACACTGAAGCTTTCTTT.

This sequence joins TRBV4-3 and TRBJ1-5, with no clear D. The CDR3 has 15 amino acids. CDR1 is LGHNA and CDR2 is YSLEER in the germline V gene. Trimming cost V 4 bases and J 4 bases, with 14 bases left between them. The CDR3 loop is CASSLDFYGNQPQHF. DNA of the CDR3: TGCGCCAGCAGCCTGGATTTTTACGGGAATCAGCCCCAGCATTTT.

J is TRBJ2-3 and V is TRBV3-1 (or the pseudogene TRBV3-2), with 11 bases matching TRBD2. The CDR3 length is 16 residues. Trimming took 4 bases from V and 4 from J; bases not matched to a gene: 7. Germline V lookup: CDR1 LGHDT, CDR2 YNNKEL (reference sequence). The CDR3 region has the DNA TGTGCCAGCAGCCTAACTAGCGGGAGATGGGCAGATACGCAGTATTTT. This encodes CASSLTSGRWADTQYF.

CDR3 coding DNA: TGTGCCAGCAGCGCTCGGACAGGGGTAAATGAAAAACTGTTTTTT. Amino acid sequence: CASSARTGVNEKLFF. V usage is TRBV7-2 and J usage is TRBJ1-4, with 9 nucleotides matching TRBD1. V shed 5 bases, J shed 5 bases, and the junction held 6 bases outside the gene matches. CDR3 length equals 15 residues. Germline CDR1 reads SGHTA; CDR2 reads FQGNSA.

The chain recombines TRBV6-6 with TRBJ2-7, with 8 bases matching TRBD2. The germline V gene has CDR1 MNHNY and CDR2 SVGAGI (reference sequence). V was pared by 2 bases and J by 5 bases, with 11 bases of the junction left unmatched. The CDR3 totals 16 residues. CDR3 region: CASSYPGLAQAHEQYF. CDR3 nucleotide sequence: TGTGCCAGCAGTTACCCCGGACTAGCCCAGGCCCACGAGCAGTACTTC.